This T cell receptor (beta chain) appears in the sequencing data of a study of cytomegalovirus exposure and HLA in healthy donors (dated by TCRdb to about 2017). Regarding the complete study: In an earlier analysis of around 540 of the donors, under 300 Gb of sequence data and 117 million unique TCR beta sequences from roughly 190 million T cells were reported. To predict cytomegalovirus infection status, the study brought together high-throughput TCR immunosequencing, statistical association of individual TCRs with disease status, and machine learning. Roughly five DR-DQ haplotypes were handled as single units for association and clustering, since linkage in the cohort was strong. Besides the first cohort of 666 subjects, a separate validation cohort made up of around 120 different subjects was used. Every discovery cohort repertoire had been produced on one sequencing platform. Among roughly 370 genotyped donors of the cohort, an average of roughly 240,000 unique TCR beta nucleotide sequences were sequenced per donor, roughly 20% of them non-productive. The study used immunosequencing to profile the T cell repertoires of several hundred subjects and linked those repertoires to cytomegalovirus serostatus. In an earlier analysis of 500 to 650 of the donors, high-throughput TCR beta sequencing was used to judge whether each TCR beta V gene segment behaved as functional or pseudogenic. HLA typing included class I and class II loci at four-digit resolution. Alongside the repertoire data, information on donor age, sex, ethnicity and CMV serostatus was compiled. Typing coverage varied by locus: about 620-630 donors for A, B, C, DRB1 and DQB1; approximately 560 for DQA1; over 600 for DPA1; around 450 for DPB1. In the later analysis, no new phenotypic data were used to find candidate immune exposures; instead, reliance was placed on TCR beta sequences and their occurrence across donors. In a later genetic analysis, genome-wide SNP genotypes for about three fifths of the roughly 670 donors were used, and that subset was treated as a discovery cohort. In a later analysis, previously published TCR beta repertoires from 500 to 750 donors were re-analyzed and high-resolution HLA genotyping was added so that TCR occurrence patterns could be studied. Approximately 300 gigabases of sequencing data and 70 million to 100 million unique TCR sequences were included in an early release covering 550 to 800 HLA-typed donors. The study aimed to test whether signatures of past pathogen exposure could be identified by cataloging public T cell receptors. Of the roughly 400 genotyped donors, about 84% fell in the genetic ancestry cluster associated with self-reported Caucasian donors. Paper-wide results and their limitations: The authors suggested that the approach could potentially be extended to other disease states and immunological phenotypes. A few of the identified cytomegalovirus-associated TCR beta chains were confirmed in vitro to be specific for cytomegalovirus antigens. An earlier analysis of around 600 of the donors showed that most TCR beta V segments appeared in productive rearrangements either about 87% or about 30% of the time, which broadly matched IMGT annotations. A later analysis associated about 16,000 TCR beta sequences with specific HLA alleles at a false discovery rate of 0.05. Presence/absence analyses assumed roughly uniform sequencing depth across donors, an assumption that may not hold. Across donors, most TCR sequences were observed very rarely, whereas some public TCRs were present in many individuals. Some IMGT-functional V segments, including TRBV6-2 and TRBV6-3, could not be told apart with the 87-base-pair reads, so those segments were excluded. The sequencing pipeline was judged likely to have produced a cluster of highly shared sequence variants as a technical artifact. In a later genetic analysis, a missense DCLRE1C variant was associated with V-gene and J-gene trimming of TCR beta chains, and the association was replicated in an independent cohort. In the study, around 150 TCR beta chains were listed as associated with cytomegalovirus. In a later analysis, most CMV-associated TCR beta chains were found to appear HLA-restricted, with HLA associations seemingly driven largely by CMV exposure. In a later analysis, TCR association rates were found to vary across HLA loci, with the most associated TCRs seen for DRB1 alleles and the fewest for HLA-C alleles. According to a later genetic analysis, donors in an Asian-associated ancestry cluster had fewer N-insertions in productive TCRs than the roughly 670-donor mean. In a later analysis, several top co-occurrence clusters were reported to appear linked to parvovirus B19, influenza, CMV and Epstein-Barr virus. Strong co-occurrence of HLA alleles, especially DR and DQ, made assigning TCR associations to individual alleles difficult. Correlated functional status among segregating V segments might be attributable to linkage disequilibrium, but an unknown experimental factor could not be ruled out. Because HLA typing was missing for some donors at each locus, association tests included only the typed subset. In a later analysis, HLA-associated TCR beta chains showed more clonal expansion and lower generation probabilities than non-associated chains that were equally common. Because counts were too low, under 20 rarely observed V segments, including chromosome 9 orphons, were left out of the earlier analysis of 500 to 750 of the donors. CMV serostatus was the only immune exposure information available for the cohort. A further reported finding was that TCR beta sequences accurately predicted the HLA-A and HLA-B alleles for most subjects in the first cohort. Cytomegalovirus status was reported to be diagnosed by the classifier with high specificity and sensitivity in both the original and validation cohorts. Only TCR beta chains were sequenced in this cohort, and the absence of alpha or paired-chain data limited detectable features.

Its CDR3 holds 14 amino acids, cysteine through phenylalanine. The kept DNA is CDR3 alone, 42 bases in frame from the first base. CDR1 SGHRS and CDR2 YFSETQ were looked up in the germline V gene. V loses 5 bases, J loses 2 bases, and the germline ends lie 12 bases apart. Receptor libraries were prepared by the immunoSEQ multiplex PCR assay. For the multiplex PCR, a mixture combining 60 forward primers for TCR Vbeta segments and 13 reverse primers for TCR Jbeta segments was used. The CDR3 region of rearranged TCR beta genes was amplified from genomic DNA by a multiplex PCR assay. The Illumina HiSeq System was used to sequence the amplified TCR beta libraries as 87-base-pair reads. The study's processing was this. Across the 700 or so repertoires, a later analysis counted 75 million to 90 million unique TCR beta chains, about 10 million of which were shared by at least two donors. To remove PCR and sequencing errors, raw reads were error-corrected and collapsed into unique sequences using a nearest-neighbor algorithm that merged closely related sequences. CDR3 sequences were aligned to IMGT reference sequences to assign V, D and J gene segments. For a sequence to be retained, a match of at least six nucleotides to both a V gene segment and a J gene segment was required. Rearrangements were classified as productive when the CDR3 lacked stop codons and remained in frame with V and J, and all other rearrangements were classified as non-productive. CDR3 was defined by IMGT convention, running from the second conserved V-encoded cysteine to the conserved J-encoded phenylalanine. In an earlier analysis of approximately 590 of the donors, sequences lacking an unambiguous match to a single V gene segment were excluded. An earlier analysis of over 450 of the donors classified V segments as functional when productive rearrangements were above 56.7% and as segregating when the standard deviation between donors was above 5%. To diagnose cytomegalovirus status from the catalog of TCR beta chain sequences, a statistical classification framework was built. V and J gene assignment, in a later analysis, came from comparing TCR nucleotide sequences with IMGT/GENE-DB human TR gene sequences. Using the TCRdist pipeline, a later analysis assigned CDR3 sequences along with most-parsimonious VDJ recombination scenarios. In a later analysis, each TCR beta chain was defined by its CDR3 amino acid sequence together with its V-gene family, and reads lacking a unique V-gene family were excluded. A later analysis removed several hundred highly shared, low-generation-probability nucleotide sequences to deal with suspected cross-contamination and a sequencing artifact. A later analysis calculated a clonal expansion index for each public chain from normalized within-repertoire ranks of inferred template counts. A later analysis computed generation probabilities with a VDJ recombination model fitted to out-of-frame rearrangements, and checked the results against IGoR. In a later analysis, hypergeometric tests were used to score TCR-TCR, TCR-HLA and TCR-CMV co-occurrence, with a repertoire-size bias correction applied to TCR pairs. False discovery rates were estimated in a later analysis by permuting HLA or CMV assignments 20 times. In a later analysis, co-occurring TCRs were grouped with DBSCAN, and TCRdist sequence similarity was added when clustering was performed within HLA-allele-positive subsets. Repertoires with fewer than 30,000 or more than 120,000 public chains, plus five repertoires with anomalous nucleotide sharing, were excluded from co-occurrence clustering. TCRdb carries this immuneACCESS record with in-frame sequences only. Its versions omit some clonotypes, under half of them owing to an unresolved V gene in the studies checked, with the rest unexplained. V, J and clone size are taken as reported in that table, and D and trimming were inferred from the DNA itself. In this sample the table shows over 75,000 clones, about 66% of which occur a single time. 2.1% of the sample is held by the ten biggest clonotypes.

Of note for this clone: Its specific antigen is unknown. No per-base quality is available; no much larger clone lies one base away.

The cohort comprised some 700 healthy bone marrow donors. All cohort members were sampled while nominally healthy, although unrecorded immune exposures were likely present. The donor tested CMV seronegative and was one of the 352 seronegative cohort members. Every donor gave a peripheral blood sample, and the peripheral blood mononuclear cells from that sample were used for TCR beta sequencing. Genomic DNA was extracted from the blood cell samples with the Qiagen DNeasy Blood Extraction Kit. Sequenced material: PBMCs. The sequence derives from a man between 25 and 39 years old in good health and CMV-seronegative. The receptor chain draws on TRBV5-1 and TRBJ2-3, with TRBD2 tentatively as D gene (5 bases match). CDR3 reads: CASRDFSYTDTQYF. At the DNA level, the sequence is TGCGCCAGCAGGGACTTTAGTTACACAGATACGCAGTATTTT.